A single sample gave rise to the 20 T cell receptor beta chains below, sequenced in a study of blood T cell repertoires in COVID-19. Sequencing used immunoSEQ multiplex PCR; TCRdb keeps in-frame clones, though not all of them. The table shows around 100,000 clones, with roughly nine tenths occurring only once. The sequencing sample was made of peripheral blood. The source of these receptors is a human donor in a cohort sampled during active COVID-19.

This clone was detected a few times. This chain uses TRBV29-1 with TRBJ2-2; 10 bases are shared with TRBD2. CDR1 is SQVTM, CDR2 ANQGSEA, per germline. Trimming at V came to 4 bases and at J to 7 bases, leaving 6 bases not matched to a gene. This CDR3 is 14 amino acids long. The CDR3 loop reads CSVGSGRAGGELFF. For the CDR3, the DNA is TGCAGCGTTGGAAGCGGGAGGGCCGGCGGGGAGCTGTTTTTT.

The V and J genes are TRBV3-1 (or the pseudogene TRBV3-2) and TRBJ1-6, with D uncertain. Germline V gives CDR1 LGHDT, CDR2 YNNKEL (reference sequence). CDR3 length: 14 amino acids. V lost 4 bases and J lost 10, with 14 bases in between. CDR3: CASSPLGGGSPLHF. The CDR3 DNA reads TGTGCCAGCAGCCCCCTCGGAGGAGGCTCACCCCTCCACTTT.

The count of this clone is one. The genes are TRBV4-1 and TRBJ2-7; D not resolved. The CDR3 has 13 amino acids. The germline V gene has CDR1 MGHRA and CDR2 YSYEKL. V was clipped by 2 bases and J by 3 bases, with 8 bases between them. The CDR3 DNA reads as TGCGCCAGCAGCCAATCAGACAACTACGAGCAGTACTTC. Encoded protein: CASSQSDNYEQYF.

V and J are TRBV12-5 and TRBJ2-3, with 8 bases identical to TRBD2. The germline V gene has CDR1 LGHNT and CDR2 FRNRAP. The CDR3 spans 14 residues. J was trimmed by 5 bases and V by 1 base; bases with no gene match: 2. Written as DNA, the CDR3 is TGTGCTAGTGGTTTGGGGCTAGCGGGAGATACGCAGTATTTT. It yields the protein CASGLGLAGDTQYF.

The sample holds a few counts of this clone. The J gene is TRBJ2-7, the V gene TRBV19, with 8 bases matching TRBD1. There are 13 residues in the CDR3. After removal of 6 bases from V and 5 bases from J, the junction contained 6 bases not matched to a gene. Germline V gives CDR1 LNHDA, CDR2 SQIVND (reference sequence). The CDR3: CASRRGQGHEQYF. The CDR3 DNA is TGTGCCAGTAGGCGTGGACAGGGCCACGAGCAGTACTTC.

As for this clone: Additional DNA sequences in this sample encode the identical CDR3. The chain joins TRBV9 to TRBJ2-7; 9 bases match TRBD1. V shed 4 bases and J 3 bases; nucleotides not matched to a gene: 5. Germline V lookup: CDR1 SGDLS, CDR2 YYNGEE. This CDR3 has 14 amino acids. The chain's CDR3 is CASSITGGGYEQYF. As DNA, the CDR3 is TGTGCCAGCAGCATTACAGGGGGCGGCTACGAGCAGTACTTC.

The chain employs TRBV15 and TRBJ1-2; D perhaps matches TRBD1 (5 bases). Between the trimmed V and J ends, which lost 3 bases and 5 bases, there was a span of 13 bases. Germline CDR1 and CDR2: LNHNV and YYDKDF (reference sequence). This CDR3 contains 14 residues. The chain's CDR3 is CATSRGGSFYGYTF. The CDR3, as DNA: TGTGCCACCAGCAGGGGGGGAAGTTTTTATGGCTACACCTTC.

The chain links TRBV7-9 to TRBJ2-7, with TRBD2 identical over 8 bases. V shed 1 base, J shed 6 bases, and the junction held 14 bases outside the gene matches. This CDR3 region has 17 residues. The germline CDR1 and CDR2 sequences are SEHNR and FQNEAQ (reference sequence). The CDR3 sequence: CASSLERTSGSSGEQYF. CDR3 in DNA: TGTGCCAGCAGCTTAGAGCGCACGAGCGGGAGCTCGGGCGAGCAGTACTTC.

V and J are TRBV7-6 and TRBJ2-7; TRBD2 matches 7 bases. With 5 bases clipped from V and 3 bases from J, the junction kept 13 bases outside the gene matches. Germline V lookup: CDR1 SGHVS, CDR2 FNYEAQ. The CDR3 has 16 amino acids. CDR3 in amino acids: CASSLGGEAIVYEQYF. The CDR3 DNA reads TGTGCCAGCAGCCTGGGGGGGGAGGCTATAGTCTACGAGCAGTACTTC.

The chain uses TRBV5-6 and TRBJ1-2; D ambiguous. The CDR3 sequence is 13 residues long. V shed 4 bases and J shed 5 bases, with 12 bases lying between them. Germline CDR1 is SGHDT and CDR2 is YYEEEE. The CDR3 nucleotides read TGTGCCAGCAGCCGGGGTCCCCCTTATGGCTACACCTTC. This translates into CASSRGPPYGYTF.

This chain connects TRBV24-1 to TRBJ2-1, with 13 positions matching TRBD2. There are 15 residues in the CDR3. The J segment lost 8 bases and the V segment lost 7 bases, leaving 7 bases of the junction unmatched. Germline assignment: CDR1 KGHDR and CDR2 SFDVKD. The CDR3 loop reads CATSRTSGSIYEQFF. DNA for the CDR3: TGTGCCACCAGCCGGACTAGCGGGAGTATATATGAGCAGTTCTTC.

The gene calls are TRBV18 and TRBJ1-1, with D perhaps matching TRBD1 (6 bases). The CDR3 length is 15 residues. Germline V gene data show CDR1 as KGHSH and CDR2 as LQKENI. V lost 2 bases and J lost 3, with 13 bases in between. CDR3 protein: CASSPFTGLDTEAFF. The CDR3 coding sequence is TGTGCCAGCTCACCATTTACAGGGCTAGACACTGAAGCTTTCTTT.

This chain connects TRBV6-6 to TRBJ1-2; weak D call: TRBD1 (5 bases). The V and J ends lost 4 bases and 5 bases respectively, with 11 bases between them. The length of the CDR3 is 13 residues. Germline lookup yields CDR1 MNHNY and CDR2 SVGAGI (reference sequence). CDR3 amino acids: CASSLRGGYGYTF. The CDR3 DNA follows: TGTGCCAGCAGTTTGAGGGGAGGATATGGCTACACCTTC.

The V gene is TRBV4-1, the J gene TRBJ2-7; 7 positions match TRBD2. CDR3 length: 15 residues. Germline V CDR1 and CDR2: MGHRA, YSYEKL. After removal of 1 base from V and 4 bases from J, the junction contained 7 bases not matched to a gene. CDR3 protein: CASSQGSGEGYEQYF. The CDR3 nucleotides are TGCGCCAGCAGCCAAGGGAGCGGGGAGGGATACGAGCAGTACTTC.

The sample holds a few counts of this clone. This rearrangement joins TRBV7-9 to TRBJ2-7; TRBD2 matches 9 bases. V gave up 5 bases and J gave up 9 bases; unmatched junction bases: 11. The CDR3 has 14 residues. The germline gives CDR1 SEHNR, CDR2 FQNEAQ (reference sequence). The CDR3: CASSPQLLAGVQYF. As DNA, the CDR3 is TGTGCCAGCAGCCCACAACTTTTAGCGGGAGTGCAGTACTTC.

The gene calls are TRBV5-1 and TRBJ2-1; 11 nucleotides agree with TRBD2. CDR3 size: 18 residues. CDR1 SGHRS and CDR2 YFSETQ come from the germline V gene. V shed 4 bases, J shed 3 bases, and the junction held 12 bases outside the gene matches. The CDR3 DNA follows: TGCGCCAGCAGCCCCACTCATAGCGGGAGGGCCAACTACAATGAGCAGTTCTTC. Translating gives CASSPTHSGRANYNEQFF.

The count of this clone is one. The chain uses TRBV6-2 or TRBV6-3 and TRBJ1-5; D possibly corresponds to TRBD1 (5 bases). The V end was cut by 4 bases, the J end by 4 bases, with 11 bases between. Per the germline V gene, CDR1 is MNHEY and CDR2 is SVGEGT. The CDR3 is made up of 14 amino acids. CDR3 coding DNA: TGTGCCAGCAGTTCCCGTTCAGGGAATCAGCCCCAGCATTTT. Protein product: CASSSRSGNQPQHF.

The chain uses TRBV27 and TRBJ1-4; a weak D match, TRBD1 (5 bases). Germline CDR1 and CDR2: MNHEY and SMNVEV (reference sequence). The V gene lost 2 bases and the J gene lost 9 bases, with 10 bases spanning the gap. This CDR3 comprises 13 residues. CDR3 in amino acids: CASSLNQGKKLFF. The CDR3 DNA reads as TGTGCCAGCAGTTTAAACCAGGGTAAAAAACTGTTTTTT.

The chain has TRBV7-2 and TRBJ2-5; 11 nucleotides line up with TRBD2. CDR1 is SGHTA and CDR2 is FQGNSA in the germline V gene. With 1 base clipped from V and 2 bases from J, the junction kept 9 bases outside the gene matches. The length of the CDR3 is 18 residues. This CDR3 reads CASSLVWLAGGQQETQYF. The CDR3 coding sequence is TGTGCCAGCAGCTTAGTCTGGCTAGCGGGGGGACAACAAGAGACCCAGTACTTC. The full variable domain, its missing parts supplied by reference TRBV7-2 and TRBJ2-5, is GAGVSQSPSNKVTEKGKDVELRCDPISGHTALYWYRQSLGQGLEFLIYFQGNSAPDKSGLPSDRFSAERTGGSVSTLTIQRTQQEDSAVYLCASSLVWLAGGQQETQYFGPGTRLLVL.

This chain joins TRBV3-1 (or the pseudogene TRBV3-2) and TRBJ2-7, with 10 bases that match TRBD2. Germline lookup yields CDR1 LGHDT and CDR2 YNNKEL (reference sequence). The CDR3 length is 15 residues. With 4 bases clipped from V and 6 bases from J, the junction kept 9 bases outside the gene matches. The CDR3, as DNA: TGTGCCAGCAGCCCCCAGGCCCTAGCGGGAGTCGAGCAGTACTTC. As protein: CASSPQALAGVEQYF.